This paragraph reports one T cell receptor beta chain. Its specificity is not known. This record belongs to a study of identical twins. Whole-study findings and limits: Monozygotic twins shared more out-of-frame TCR alpha than recombination models predicted. Where beta out-of-frame sequences were concerned, excess twin sharing was weaker.

V lost 5 bases to trimming and J lost 4 bases; unmatched junction nucleotides: 3. CDR3 length: 15 amino acids. A universal primer site was added by template switching, and unique molecular identifiers were carried by the cDNA. TCRdb processed the 5' RACE reads anew with MiXCR; each CDR3 protein has one entry. The sample contains 200,000 to 250,000 distinct CDR3 sequences, about 13% of which appear only once. The data were also submitted as part of a second study, on yellow fever vaccine responses in identical twins.

The chain recombines TRBV12-3 or TRBV12-4 with TRBJ2-1; 12 nucleotides agree with TRBD2. The sequenced sample consisted of memory (CD45RO+) T cells sorted from blood. This TCR came from a young woman in good health. CDR3 sequence: CASSPTSGGYNEQFF. The DNA for the CDR3 is TGTGCCAGCAGTCCAACTAGCGGGGGGTACAATGAGCAGTTCTTC.